The 18 T cell receptor beta chains given below trace back to one sample, sequenced in a study of neurological immune-mediated disorders. TCRdb independently ran MiXCR on the 5' RACE reads; one entry per CDR3 protein. Of tens of thousands of distinct CDR3 sequences in the sample, roughly a sixth were seen once. The sequenced material came from PBMCs. Every receptor here comes from a woman between 35 and 50 years old in good health.

This clonotype was seen at least ten times. This chain joins TRBV7-8 and TRBJ2-1; 8 nucleotides agree with TRBD2. Germline assignment: CDR1 SGHVS and CDR2 FQNEAQ. The V gene end was trimmed by 2 bases and the J gene end by 5 bases; junction bases not matched to a gene: 11. CDR3 length: 17 residues. As DNA, the CDR3 is TGTGCCAGCAGCTTAACCCCGCGCGGGGGGCCGAACAATGAGCAGTTCTTC. It translates to CASSLTPRGGPNNEQFF.

In its sample, this clonotype was seen many times. The rearrangement joins TRBV7-8 to TRBJ2-3; D may be TRBD1 or TRBD2 (5 bases each). In germline, CDR1 is SGHVS, CDR2 FQNEAQ. Trimming removed 5 bases at V and 0 bases at J, with 15 bases between. This CDR3 is built from 16 residues. The CDR3 sequence: CASSLGVQTSTDTQYF. The CDR3 DNA reads TGTGCCAGCAGCCTGGGGGTTCAAACTAGCACAGATACGCAGTATTTT.

V gene TRBV5-4 combines with J gene TRBJ2-1; weak D call: TRBD1 (5 bases). This CDR3 is 13 amino acids long. The germline V and J ends were trimmed by 4 bases and 8 bases, with 13 bases remaining between them. Germline CDR1 is SGHNT and CDR2 is YYREEE (reference sequence). This CDR3 is CASSPMGLDEQFF. In nucleotides, the CDR3 is TGTGCCAGCAGCCCCATGGGGCTCGATGAGCAGTTCTTC.

CDR3 sequence: CSARPPGAGTDTQYF. CDR3 nucleotides: TGCAGTGCTAGACCTCCGGGTGCGGGAACAGATACGCAGTATTTT. V and J are TRBV20-1 and TRBJ2-3; D possibly corresponds to TRBD2 (6 bases). Per germline, CDR1 DFQATT and CDR2 SNEGSKA (reference sequence). Between the trimmed V and J ends, which lost 2 bases and 3 bases, there was a span of 15 bases. This CDR3 region has 15 residues.

This clonotype was picked up a small number of times. The rearrangement links TRBV20-1 to TRBJ2-7; TRBD1 matches at 11 bases. V shed 0 bases, J shed 2 bases, and the junction held 6 bases outside the gene matches. The CDR3 length is 16 residues. Per the germline V gene, CDR1 is DFQATT and CDR2 is SNEGSKA (reference sequence). CDR3 DNA: TGCAGTGCTAGAGACCCGGGACAGGGGGGCACCTACGAGCAGTACGTC. Translated: CSARDPGQGGTYEQYV.

Many counts were recorded for this clonotype. The V gene is TRBV7-8, the J gene TRBJ1-2; D not resolved. Trimming took off 5 bases at V and 5 bases at J, with 12 bases between the two ends. Looked up from germline, CDR1 is SGHVS and CDR2 is FQNEAQ. The length of the CDR3 is 13 residues. CDR3 region: CASSPGPKYGYTF. In DNA form, the CDR3 reads TGTGCCAGCAGCCCCGGACCGAAGTATGGCTACACCTTC.

In this sample, this clonotype turned up many times. V and J are TRBV20-1 and TRBJ2-3, with 11 bases matching TRBD1. V lost 6 bases to trimming and J lost 1 base; unmatched junction nucleotides: 3. CDR1 is DFQATT and CDR2 is SNEGSKA in the germline V gene (reference sequence). The CDR3 has 14 residues. CDR3 nucleotides: TGCAGTGCCGAGGACAGGGGGCGCACAGATACGCAGTATTTT. This sequence encodes CSAEDRGRTDTQYF.

As for this clonotype: One end of the junction is discordant with germline, which a read error may explain. J is TRBJ2-2 and V is TRBV5-1; D remains ambiguous. The CDR3 spans 15 residues. The germline V gene has CDR1 SGHRS and CDR2 YFSETQ. Here the CDR3 DNA reads TGCGTCAGCACCGCCCGGGCAGGAGCCGGTGGGGAGCTGTTTTTT. Protein: CVSTARAGAGGELFF.

This clonotype appeared many times. The J gene is TRBJ2-5, the V gene TRBV12-3 or TRBV12-4, with D maybe TRBD2 (5 bases). CDR3 length: 16 amino acids. Trimming cost V 2 bases and J 5 bases, with 18 bases left between them. CDR3 sequence reads: CASSLSSSGRYETQYF. The DNA of the CDR3 is TGTGCCAGCAGTTTATCGTCCAGCGGTCGCTACGAGACCCAGTACTTC.

In its sample, this clonotype was seen many times. The V gene is TRBV6-5, the J gene TRBJ2-5; 14 positions agree with TRBD2. The CDR3 runs to 15 residues. V was clipped by 6 bases and J by 3 bases; unmatched bases: 3. Germline-derived CDR1 and CDR2 are MNHEY and SVGAGI. CDR3 sequence (DNA): TGTGCCAGCAGGGGGACTAGCGGGGGTAAAGAGACCCAGTACTTC. Its translation: CASRGTSGGKETQYF.

This clonotype appeared many times. The J gene is TRBJ2-3, the V gene TRBV4-2; 8 bases match TRBD1. Trimming cost V 1 base and J 2 bases; bases outside gene matches: 5. CDR1 and CDR2 from the germline V gene are LGHNA and YNFKEQ. CDR3 length: 16 amino acids. The DNA for the CDR3 is TGTGCCAGCAGCCAAGGTCCAGGGGGCATCACAGATACGCAGTATTTT. It codes for CASSQGPGGITDTQYF.

Concerning this clonotype itself: The CDR3 ends on some other residue instead of the conserved phenylalanine or tryptophan, so this is likely a read error. The gene calls are TRBV5-1 and TRBJ2-5, with D perhaps TRBD1 (5 bases). The CDR3 sequence is 13 residues long. Germline V lookup: CDR1 SGHRS, CDR2 YFSETQ. V was cut by 0 bases and J by 4 bases, with 7 bases left in between. The DNA for the CDR3 is TGCGCCAGCAGCTTGGGACAGCTAGAGACCCAGTACTGC. Its translation is CASSLGQLETQYC.

Ten or more counts support this clonotype. This chain links TRBV6-2 or TRBV6-3 with TRBJ2-1; TRBD1 agrees at 10 bases. Trimming at V came to 5 bases and at J to 8 bases, leaving 9 bases not matched to a gene. The V gene's germline CDR1 is MNHEY and CDR2 SVGEGT. The CDR3 extends over 15 amino acids. In DNA, the CDR3 is TGTGCCAGCAGTCCTCGGGACAGGGGAATTCATGAGCAGTTCTTC. Its protein is CASSPRDRGIHEQFF.

This clonotype was counted ten times or more. This sequence joins TRBV5-1 and TRBJ2-3; D gene uncertain. The CDR3 spans 14 residues. CDR1 and CDR2 (germline): SGHRS, YFSETQ. The V end was cut by 0 bases, the J end by 5 bases, with 10 bases between. In DNA form, the CDR3 reads TGCGCCAGCAGCTTGGCCAACTGGGAAGATACGCAGTATTTT. It specifies CASSLANWEDTQYF.

V and J are TRBV6-6 and TRBJ1-1, with 10 bases identical to TRBD1. V shed 5 bases and J 3 bases; nucleotides not matched to a gene: 3. The germline CDR1 and CDR2 sequences are MNHNY and SVGAGI (reference sequence). The CDR3 sequence is 14 residues long. This CDR3 reads CASSDRGQYTEAFF. CDR3 DNA: TGTGCCAGCAGTGACAGGGGGCAATACACTGAAGCTTTCTTT.

This clonotype has a count of ten or more. V is TRBV12-3 or TRBV12-4 and J is TRBJ2-3, with D perhaps matching TRBD2 (7 bases). Trimming shortened V by 8 bases and J by 1 base, and 19 bases separated the two germline ends. This CDR3 spans 16 amino acids. CDR3 sequence (DNA): TGTGCCAGCTCCCGTGGGGGGGGGGCCCGCACAGATACGCAGTATTTT. Residues: CASSRGGGARTDTQYF.

Ten or more counts support this clonotype. The J gene is TRBJ1-1, the V gene TRBV5-1; perhaps TRBD1 as D (6 bases). The CDR3 contains 14 residues. Between the trimmed V and J ends, which lost 2 bases and 8 bases, there was a span of 16 bases. Germline-derived CDR1 and CDR2 are SGHRS and YFSETQ. This CDR3 reads CASSFLGGGAEAFF. Here the CDR3 DNA reads TGCGCCAGCAGCTTTTTAGGGGGAGGGGCCGAAGCTTTCTTT.

This clonotype came up many times. This rearrangement joins TRBV15 to TRBJ1-2; D unresolved. This CDR3 has 14 amino acids. CDR1 and CDR2 (germline): LNHNV, YYDKDF (reference sequence). Trimming shortened V by 4 bases and J by 5 bases, and 14 bases separated the two germline ends. The CDR3 DNA sequence: TGTGCCACCAGCACCACGGGTAGGGCATATGGCTACACCTTC. This codes for CATSTTGRAYGYTF.